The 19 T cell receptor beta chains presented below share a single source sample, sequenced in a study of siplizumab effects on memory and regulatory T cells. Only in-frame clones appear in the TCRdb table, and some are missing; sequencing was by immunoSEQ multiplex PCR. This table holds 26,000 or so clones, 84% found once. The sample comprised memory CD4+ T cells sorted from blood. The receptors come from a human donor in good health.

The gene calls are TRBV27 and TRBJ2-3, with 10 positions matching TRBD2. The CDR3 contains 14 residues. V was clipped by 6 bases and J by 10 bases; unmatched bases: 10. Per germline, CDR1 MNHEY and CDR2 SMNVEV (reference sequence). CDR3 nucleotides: TGTGCCAGCAGCCTAAGCGGGAGGGTCCTTCCGCAGTATTTT. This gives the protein CASSLSGRVLPQYF.

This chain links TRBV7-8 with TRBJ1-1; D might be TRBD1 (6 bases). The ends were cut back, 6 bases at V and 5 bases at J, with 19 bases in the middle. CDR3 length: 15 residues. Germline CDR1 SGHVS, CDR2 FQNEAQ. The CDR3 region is CASRPYKGVETEAFF. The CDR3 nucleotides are TGTGCCAGCAGGCCGTATAAGGGGGTGGAGACTGAAGCTTTCTTT. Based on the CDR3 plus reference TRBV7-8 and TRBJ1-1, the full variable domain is GAGVSQSPRYKVAKRGQDVALRCDPISGHVSLFWYQQALGQGPEFLTYFQNEAQLDKSGLPSDRFFAERPEGSVSTLKIQRTQQEDSAVYLCASRPYKGVETEAFFGQGTRLTVV.

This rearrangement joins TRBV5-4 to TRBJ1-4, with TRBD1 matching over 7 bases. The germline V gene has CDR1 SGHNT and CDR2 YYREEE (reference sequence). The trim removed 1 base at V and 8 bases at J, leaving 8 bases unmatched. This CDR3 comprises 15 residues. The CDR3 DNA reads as TGTGCCAGCAGCTTGCGAGGGGGCGCCGAGGAAAAACTGTTTTTT. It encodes CASSLRGGAEEKLFF.

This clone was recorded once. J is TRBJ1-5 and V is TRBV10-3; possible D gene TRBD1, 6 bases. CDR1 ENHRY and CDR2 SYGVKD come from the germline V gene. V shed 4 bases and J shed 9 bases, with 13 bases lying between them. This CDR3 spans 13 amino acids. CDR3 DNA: TGTGCCATCAGTGTCAGGGGCGATTCGCCCCAGCATTTT. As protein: CAISVRGDSPQHF.

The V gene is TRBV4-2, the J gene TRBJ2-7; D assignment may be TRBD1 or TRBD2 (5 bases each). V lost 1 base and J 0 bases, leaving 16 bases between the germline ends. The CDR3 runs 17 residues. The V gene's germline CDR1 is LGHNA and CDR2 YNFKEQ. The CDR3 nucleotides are TGTGCCAGCAGCCAAGGGACTTACTCAAGGGGCTCCTACGAGCAGTACTTC. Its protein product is CASSQGTYSRGSYEQYF.

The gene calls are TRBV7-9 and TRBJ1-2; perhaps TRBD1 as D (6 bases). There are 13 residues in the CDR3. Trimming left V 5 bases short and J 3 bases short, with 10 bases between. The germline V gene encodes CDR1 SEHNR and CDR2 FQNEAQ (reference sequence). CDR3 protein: CASSQQGHYGYTF. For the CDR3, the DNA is TGTGCCAGCAGCCAACAGGGACACTATGGCTACACCTTC. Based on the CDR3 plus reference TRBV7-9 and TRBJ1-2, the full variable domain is DTGVSQNPRHKITKRGQNVTFRCDPISEHNRLYWYRQTLGQGPEFLTYFQNEAQLEKSRLLSDRFSAERPKGSFSTLEIQRTEQGDSAMYLCASSQQGHYGYTFGSGTRLTVV.

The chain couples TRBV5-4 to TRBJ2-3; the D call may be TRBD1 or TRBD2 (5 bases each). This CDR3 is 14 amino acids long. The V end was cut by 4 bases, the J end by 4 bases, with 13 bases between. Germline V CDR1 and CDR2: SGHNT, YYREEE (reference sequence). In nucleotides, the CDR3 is TGTGCCAGCAGCCCGGGACGCAAGGCAGATACGCAGTATTTT. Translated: CASSPGRKADTQYF.

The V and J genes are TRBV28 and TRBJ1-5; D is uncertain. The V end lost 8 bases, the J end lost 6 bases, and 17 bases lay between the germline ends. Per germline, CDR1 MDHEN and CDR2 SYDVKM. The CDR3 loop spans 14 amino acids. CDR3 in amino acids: CASHERVPGQPQHF. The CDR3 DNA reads TGTGCCAGCCACGAGAGAGTTCCCGGTCAGCCCCAGCATTTT.

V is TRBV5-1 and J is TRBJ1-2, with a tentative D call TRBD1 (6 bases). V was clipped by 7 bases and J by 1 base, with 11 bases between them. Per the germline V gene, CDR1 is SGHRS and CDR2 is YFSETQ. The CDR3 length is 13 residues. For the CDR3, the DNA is TGCGCCAGCGCGACAGGAATTAACTATGGCTACACCTTC. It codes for CASATGINYGYTF. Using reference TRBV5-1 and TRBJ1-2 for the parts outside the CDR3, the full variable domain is KAGVTQTPRYLIKTRGQQVTLSCSPISGHRSVSWYQQTPGQGLQFLFEYFSETQRNKGNFPGRFSGRQFSNSRSEMNVSTLELGDSALYLCASATGINYGYTFGSGTRLTVV.

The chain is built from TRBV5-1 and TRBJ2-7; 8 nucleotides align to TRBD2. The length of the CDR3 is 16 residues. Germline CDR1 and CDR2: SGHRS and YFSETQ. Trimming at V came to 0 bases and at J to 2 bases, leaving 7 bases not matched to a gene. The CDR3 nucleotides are TGCGCCAGCAGCTTGGGCCCCACGGGACTAGCCTACGAGCAGTACTTC. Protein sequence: CASSLGPTGLAYEQYF.

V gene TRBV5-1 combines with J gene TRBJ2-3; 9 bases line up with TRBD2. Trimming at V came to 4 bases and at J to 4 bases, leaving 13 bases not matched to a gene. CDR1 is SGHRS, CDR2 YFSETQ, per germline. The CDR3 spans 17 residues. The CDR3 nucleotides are TGCGCCAGCAGCCCGGTACTAGCGGGTGGAAGGCCAGATACGCAGTATTTT. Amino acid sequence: CASSPVLAGGRPDTQYF.

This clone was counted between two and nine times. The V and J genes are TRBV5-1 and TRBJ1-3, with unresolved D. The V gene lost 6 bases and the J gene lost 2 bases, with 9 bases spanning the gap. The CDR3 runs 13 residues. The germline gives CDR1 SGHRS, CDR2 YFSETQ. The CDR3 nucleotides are TGCGCCAGCACCGAGACGGCTGGAAACACCATATATTTT. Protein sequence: CASTETAGNTIYF. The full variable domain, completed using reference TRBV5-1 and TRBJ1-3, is KAGVTQTPRYLIKTRGQQVTLSCSPISGHRSVSWYQQTPGQGLQFLFEYFSETQRNKGNFPGRFSGRQFSNSRSEMNVSTLELGDSALYLCASTETAGNTIYFGEGSWLTVV.

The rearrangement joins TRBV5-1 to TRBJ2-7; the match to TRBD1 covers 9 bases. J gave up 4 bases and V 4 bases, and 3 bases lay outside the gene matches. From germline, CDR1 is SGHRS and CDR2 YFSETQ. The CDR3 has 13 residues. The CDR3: CASSRDRAYEQYF. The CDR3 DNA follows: TGCGCCAGCAGCCGGGACAGGGCGTACGAGCAGTACTTC.

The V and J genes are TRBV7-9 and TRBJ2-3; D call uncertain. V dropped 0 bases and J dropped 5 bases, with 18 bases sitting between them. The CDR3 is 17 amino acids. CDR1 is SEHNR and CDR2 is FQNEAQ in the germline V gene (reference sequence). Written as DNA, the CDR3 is TGTGCCAGCAGCTTAGCTCGGATTACTTACCTCGGAGATACGCAGTATTTT. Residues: CASSLARITYLGDTQYF. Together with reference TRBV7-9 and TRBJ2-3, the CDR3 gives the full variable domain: DTGVSQNPRHKITKRGQNVTFRCDPISEHNRLYWYRQTLGQGPEFLTYFQNEAQLEKSRLLSDRFSAERPKGSFSTLEIQRTEQGDSAMYLCASSLARITYLGDTQYFGPGTRLTVL.

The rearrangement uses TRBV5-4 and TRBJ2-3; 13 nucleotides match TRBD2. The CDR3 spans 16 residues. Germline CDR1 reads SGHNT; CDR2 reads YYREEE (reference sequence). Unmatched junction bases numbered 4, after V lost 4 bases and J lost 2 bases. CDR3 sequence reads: CASSPGTSGTTDTQYF. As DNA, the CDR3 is TGTGCCAGCAGCCCCGGGACTAGCGGGACCACAGATACGCAGTATTTT.

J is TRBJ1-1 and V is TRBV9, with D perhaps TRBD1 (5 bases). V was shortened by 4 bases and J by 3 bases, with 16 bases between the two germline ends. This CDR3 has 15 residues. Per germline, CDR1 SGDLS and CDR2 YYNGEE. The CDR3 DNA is TGTGCCAGCAGCCATATCGGGGCCCGGGACACTGAAGCTTTCTTT. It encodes CASSHIGARDTEAFF.

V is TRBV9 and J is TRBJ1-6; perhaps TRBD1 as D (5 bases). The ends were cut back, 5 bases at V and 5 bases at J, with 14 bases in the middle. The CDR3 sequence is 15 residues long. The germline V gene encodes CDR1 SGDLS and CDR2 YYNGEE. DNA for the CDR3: TGTGCCAGCAGTCGTTCGGGGCAAGATAATTCACCCCTCCACTTT. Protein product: CASSRSGQDNSPLHF.

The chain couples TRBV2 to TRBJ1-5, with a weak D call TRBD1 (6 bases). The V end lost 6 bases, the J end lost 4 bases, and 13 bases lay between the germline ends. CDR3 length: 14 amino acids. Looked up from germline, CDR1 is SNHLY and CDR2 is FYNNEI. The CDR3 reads CASRPGVPNQPQHF. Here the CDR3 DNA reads TGTGCCAGCAGGCCAGGGGTGCCTAATCAGCCCCAGCATTTT.

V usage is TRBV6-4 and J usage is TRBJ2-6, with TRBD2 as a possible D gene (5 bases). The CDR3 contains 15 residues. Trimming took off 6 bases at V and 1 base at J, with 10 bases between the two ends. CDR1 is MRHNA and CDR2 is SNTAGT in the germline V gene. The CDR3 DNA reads TGTGCCAGCAGCGAAGAGGGTTCTGGGGCCAACGTCCTGACTTTC. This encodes CASSEEGSGANVLTF.